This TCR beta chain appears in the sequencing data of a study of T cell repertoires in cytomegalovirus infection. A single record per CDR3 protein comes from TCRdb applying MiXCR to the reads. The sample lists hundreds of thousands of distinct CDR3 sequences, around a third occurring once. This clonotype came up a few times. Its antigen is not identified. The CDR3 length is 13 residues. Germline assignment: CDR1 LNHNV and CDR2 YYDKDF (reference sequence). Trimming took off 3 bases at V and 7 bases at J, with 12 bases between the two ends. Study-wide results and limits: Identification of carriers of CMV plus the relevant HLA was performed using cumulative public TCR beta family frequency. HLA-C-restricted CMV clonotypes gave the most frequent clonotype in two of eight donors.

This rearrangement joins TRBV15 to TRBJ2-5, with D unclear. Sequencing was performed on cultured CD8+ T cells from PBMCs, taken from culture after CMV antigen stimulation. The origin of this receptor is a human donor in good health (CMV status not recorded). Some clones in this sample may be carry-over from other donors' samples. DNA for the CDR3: TGTGCCACCAGCAGCAGCCCGCGAGGGACCCAGTACTTC. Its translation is CATSSSPRGTQYF.